This passage covers 2 T cell receptor beta chains from one sample sequenced in a study of shared clonotypes between healthy human individuals. The method was immunoSEQ multiplex PCR; TCRdb's version includes in-frame clones alone and lacks a portion of them. The sample has roughly 2,500,000 clones, 93% seen once. The specimen was naive CD4+ T cells from PBMCs. This sample's subset: CD45RA+ positively selected. The receptors shown here come from a man in his late teens or twenties in good health. Some clones in this sample may be carry-over from other donors' samples.

The chain links TRBV28 to TRBJ1-1, with no clear D. The CDR3 totals 15 residues. Per germline, CDR1 MDHEN and CDR2 SYDVKM. Trimming removed 4 bases at V and 2 bases at J, with 14 bases between. DNA of the CDR3: TGTGCCAGCAGTTCTGTCCACTTGGGAAACACTGAAGCTTTCTTT. Translating gives CASSSVHLGNTEAFF.

V gene TRBV2 combines with J gene TRBJ1-2, with a weak D call TRBD1 (5 bases). The germline CDR1 and CDR2 sequences are SNHLY and FYNNEI. Trimming left V 6 bases short and J 8 bases short, with 10 bases between. The CDR3 runs to 11 residues. CDR3 residues: CASSVEGGYTF. In nucleotides, the CDR3 is TGTGCCAGCAGCGTTGAGGGGGGCTACACCTTC.